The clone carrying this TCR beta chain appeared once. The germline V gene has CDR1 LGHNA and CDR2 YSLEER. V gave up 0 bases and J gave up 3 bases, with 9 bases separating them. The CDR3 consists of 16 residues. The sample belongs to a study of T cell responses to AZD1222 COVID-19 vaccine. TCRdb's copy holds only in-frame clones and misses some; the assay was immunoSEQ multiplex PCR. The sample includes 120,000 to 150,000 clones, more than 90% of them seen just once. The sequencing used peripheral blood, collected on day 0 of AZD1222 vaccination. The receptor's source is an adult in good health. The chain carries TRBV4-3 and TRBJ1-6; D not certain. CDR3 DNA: TGCGCCAGCAGCCAAGATGGGTACATCTATAATTCACCCCTCCACTTT. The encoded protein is CASSQDGYIYNSPLHF.